This T cell receptor (beta chain) appears in the sequencing data of a study of Ad26.COV2.S vaccination and SARS-CoV-2 variants. Looking at the study overall: In the COV1001 trial, the donor was in the Ad26.COV2.S arm. Overall study findings and caveats: The placebo group had lower spike-specific TCR breadth than the vaccine recipients did.

TCRdb's copy holds only in-frame clones and misses some; the assay was immunoSEQ multiplex PCR. The data show about 440,000 clones, 87% seen once. Specified treatment: roughly 19 received Ad26.COV2.S at low or high dose, single or two shots; a few received placebo; per-sample allocation not given. At day 63 after the first vaccine or placebo injection, samples were drawn. V was shortened by 5 bases and J by 1 base, with 3 bases between the two germline ends. The CDR3 length is 11 residues. Germline-derived CDR1 and CDR2 are SGHRS and YFSETQ. Worth noting for this clone: The target antigen is unknown.

The sequence came from a person aged 18-60 years who received the Ad26.COV2.S COVID-19 vaccine or a placebo. This chain links TRBV5-1 with TRBJ1-1; D gene unclear. The sample here was peripheral blood, taken in a trial of Ad26.COV2.S vaccine versus placebo. As DNA, the CDR3 is TGCGCCAGCAGTGAGAACACTGAAGCTTTCTTT. Its protein product is CASSENTEAFF.